The rows below give T cell receptor beta chains drawn from one sample of a study of blood T cell repertoires in COVID-19. The protocol was immunoSEQ multiplex PCR, while the TCRdb copy is restricted to in-frame clones and leaves out a portion. The table includes 60,000 to 75,000 clones, roughly 72% detected once. Material for sequencing was peripheral blood. Receptor source: a woman aged 45-65 years with active or convalescent COVID-19. Both conserved end residues are part of each CDR3. Fields, in order: J gene, clone size, V gene, D gene, CDR3 DNA, CDR3 protein. The D gene is left open where the match is weak. Size is omitted from some rows. Given values are once, few, many or a class for expanded clones.

j_gene: TRBJ2-5; abundance: few; v_gene: TRBV24-1; d_gene: -; CDR3nt: TGTGCCACCAGTGACCAGGGATTATATAGGGAGACCCAGTACTTC; CDR3aa: CATSDQGLYRETQYF
j_gene: TRBJ2-1; abundance: -; v_gene: TRBV18; d_gene: -; CDR3nt: TGTGCCAGCCCCGGGACAGCCGGGGGTGAGCAGTTCTTC; CDR3aa: CASPGTAGGEQFF
j_gene: TRBJ2-2; abundance: -; v_gene: TRBV18; d_gene: -; CDR3nt: TGTGCCAGCTCACCGCAGGGAACCGGGGAGCTGTTTTTT; CDR3aa: CASSPQGTGELFF
j_gene: TRBJ1-2; abundance: -; v_gene: TRBV18; d_gene: -; CDR3nt: TGTGCCAGCTCACCCGGGACATCGAACTATGGCTACACCTTC; CDR3aa: CASSPGTSNYGYTF
j_gene: TRBJ1-1; abundance: -; v_gene: TRBV6-5; d_gene: -; CDR3nt: TGTGCCAGCAGTTACTCGAGTGGCGGGACTGAAGCTTTCTTT; CDR3aa: CASSYSSGGTEAFF
j_gene: TRBJ2-1; abundance: once; v_gene: TRBV11-2; d_gene: TRBD2; CDR3nt: TGTGCCAGCAGCCTCACCGGGACTAACCTCTTC; CDR3aa: CASSLTGTNLF
j_gene: TRBJ2-7; abundance: -; v_gene: TRBV27; d_gene: -; CDR3nt: TGTGCCAGCAGTTTAGGGCCGCAGTACGAGCAGTACTTC; CDR3aa: CASSLGPQYEQYF
j_gene: TRBJ1-4; abundance: -; v_gene: TRBV4-3; d_gene: TRBD1; CDR3nt: TGCGCCAGCAGCGACAGGGGGCCGGTTGAAAAACTGTTTTTT; CDR3aa: CASSDRGPVEKLFF
j_gene: TRBJ2-7; abundance: -; v_gene: TRBV12-3/TRBV12-4; d_gene: TRBD1; CDR3nt: TGTGCCAGCAGTTTGGGTGACAGGGAGATGTTC; CDR3aa: CASSLGDREMF
j_gene: TRBJ2-1; abundance: few; v_gene: TRBV2; d_gene: TRBD2; CDR3nt: TGTGCCAGCAGTCGGACTAGCGGGACGATGGGCAATGAGCAGTTCTTC; CDR3aa: CASSRTSGTMGNEQFF
j_gene: TRBJ2-2; abundance: -; v_gene: TRBV12-5; d_gene: TRBD1; CDR3nt: TGTGCTAGTGGTTTGGCTGGGGTCAACCCCGCGGGACAGGGGACGAACACCGGGGAGCTGTTTTTT; CDR3aa: CASGLAGVNPAGQGTNTGELFF
j_gene: TRBJ2-7; abundance: -; v_gene: TRBV6-2/TRBV6-3; d_gene: -; CDR3nt: TGTGCCAGCAGCCCCCTCCCGCTATGGTCTCCCTACGAGCAGTACTTC; CDR3aa: CASSPLPLWSPYEQYF
j_gene: TRBJ2-5; abundance: -; v_gene: TRBV9; d_gene: -; CDR3nt: TGTGCCAGCAGCGTAGCTCAGGGGTGGTGGCAAGAGACCCAGTACTTC; CDR3aa: CASSVAQGWWQETQYF
j_gene: TRBJ2-7; abundance: -; v_gene: TRBV11-2; d_gene: TRBD2; CDR3nt: TGTGCCAGCAGCCGAGGTCGGCTAGCGGACTCCTACGAGCAGTACTTC; CDR3aa: CASSRGRLADSYEQYF
j_gene: TRBJ2-3; abundance: -; v_gene: TRBV5-1; d_gene: TRBD1; CDR3nt: TGCGCCAGCAGCTTGGTGGGACAGGGTCTCGGGCGGACAGATACGCAGTATTTT; CDR3aa: CASSLVGQGLGRTDTQYF
j_gene: TRBJ2-7; abundance: -; v_gene: TRBV5-1; d_gene: -; CDR3nt: TGCGCCAGCAGCTGGAGCCTTGGGGAGATATCCTACGAGCAGTACTTC; CDR3aa: CASSWSLGEISYEQYF
j_gene: TRBJ2-7; abundance: -; v_gene: TRBV4-2; d_gene: TRBD2; CDR3nt: TGTGCCAGCAGCCACTCAAGCGGGGGAGGGTCCTACGAGCAGTACTTC; CDR3aa: CASSHSSGGGSYEQYF
j_gene: TRBJ1-1; abundance: -; v_gene: TRBV9; d_gene: -; CDR3nt: TGTGCCAGCAGCGTAGTAGGGGATACTGAAGCTTTCTTT; CDR3aa: CASSVVGDTEAFF
j_gene: TRBJ1-1; abundance: -; v_gene: TRBV5-1; d_gene: TRBD1; CDR3nt: TGCGCCAGCAGCCCAAAGGGACAGGGGAACACTGAAGCTTTCTTT; CDR3aa: CASSPKGQGNTEAFF
j_gene: TRBJ1-2; abundance: -; v_gene: TRBV30; d_gene: -; CDR3nt: TGTGCCTGGAGCACAGAGAATAACTATGGCTACACCTTC; CDR3aa: CAWSTENNYGYTF
j_gene: TRBJ2-5; abundance: -; v_gene: TRBV7-6; d_gene: TRBD1; CDR3nt: TGTGCCAGCAGCTATACAGGGGCCAAGGGAGAGACCCAGTACTTC; CDR3aa: CASSYTGAKGETQYF
j_gene: TRBJ2-7; abundance: -; v_gene: TRBV20-1; d_gene: TRBD1; CDR3nt: TGCAGTGCTAGTGGCGGGACAGGGAAATTGTACTTC; CDR3aa: CSASGGTGKLYF
j_gene: TRBJ2-1; abundance: -; v_gene: TRBV12-3/TRBV12-4; d_gene: TRBD1; CDR3nt: TGTGCCAGCAGGACCGACAGGGTCAATGAGCAGTTCTTC; CDR3aa: CASRTDRVNEQFF
j_gene: TRBJ1-1; abundance: -; v_gene: TRBV27; d_gene: -; CDR3nt: TGTGCCAGCAGTTACAGGCGAAACACTGAAGCTTTCTTT; CDR3aa: CASSYRRNTEAFF
j_gene: TRBJ1-6; abundance: -; v_gene: TRBV4-1; d_gene: TRBD1; CDR3nt: TGCGCCAGCAGGGGGTCCAGGGGGCGGAGTAATTCACCCCTCCACTTT; CDR3aa: CASRGSRGRSNSPLHF
j_gene: TRBJ2-7; abundance: -; v_gene: TRBV6-6; d_gene: -; CDR3nt: TGTGCCAGCAGTTACGGGAGTCAGCCCTACGAGCAGTACTTC; CDR3aa: CASSYGSQPYEQYF
j_gene: TRBJ2-1; abundance: -; v_gene: TRBV24-1; d_gene: TRBD1; CDR3nt: TGTGCCACCAACAGGGGCAATGAGCAGTTCTTC; CDR3aa: CATNRGNEQFF
j_gene: TRBJ1-4; abundance: -; v_gene: TRBV7-9; d_gene: -; CDR3nt: TGTGCCAGCAGCTTACGGCAGGGTTGGGAAAAACTGTTTTTT; CDR3aa: CASSLRQGWEKLFF
j_gene: TRBJ2-2; abundance: -; v_gene: TRBV27; d_gene: -; CDR3nt: TGTGCCAGCATGGCAGGGAACACCGGGGAGCTGTTTTTT; CDR3aa: CASMAGNTGELFF
j_gene: TRBJ1-5; abundance: few; v_gene: TRBV6-5; d_gene: -; CDR3nt: TGTGCCAGCAGACCCGGACAGAGAGGTCAGCCCCAGCATTTT; CDR3aa: CASRPGQRGQPQHF
j_gene: TRBJ1-1; abundance: few; v_gene: TRBV11-2; d_gene: TRBD1; CDR3nt: TGTGCCAGCAGCCTCAGGACAGGGGGCCGCAAGAACACTGAAGCTTTCTTT; CDR3aa: CASSLRTGGRKNTEAFF